The next 26 T cell receptor beta chains were all read from a single sample in a study of blood T cell repertoires in COVID-19. Sequencing was performed with immunoSEQ multiplex PCR; in TCRdb, only in-frame clones are kept and a portion is missing. This sample yields hundreds of thousands of clones, of which 65% to 85% are seen a single time; 4% belongs to the top ten. Material for sequencing was peripheral blood. The source is a middle-aged woman with active or convalescent COVID-19.

This chain links TRBV5-6 with TRBJ2-1; 9 nucleotides line up with TRBD1. CDR1 SGHDT and CDR2 YYEEEE come from the germline V gene. This CDR3 contains 15 residues. Germline trimming cut 0 bases from V and 4 bases from J; bases unmatched to any gene: 2. In DNA, the CDR3 is TGTGCCAGCAGCTTGGGTGGGACAGGGTACAATGAGCAGTTCTTC. Amino acids: CASSLGGTGYNEQFF.

The chain combines TRBV5-1 with TRBJ2-1; possible D gene TRBD2, 7 bases. The germline V and J ends were trimmed by 4 bases and 4 bases, with 15 bases remaining between them. Germline lookup yields CDR1 SGHRS and CDR2 YFSETQ. This CDR3 contains 15 residues. The CDR3 DNA reads TGCGCCAGCAGCAGGGGGGGCGTGAGGTACAATGAGCAGTTCTTC. Protein sequence: CASSRGGVRYNEQFF.

The rearrangement joins TRBV5-6 to TRBJ2-2; TRBD2 aligns across 8 bases. CDR1 and CDR2 (germline): SGHDT, YYEEEE. The CDR3 is made up of 16 amino acids. V lost 4 bases and J lost 1; bases outside the gene matches: 6. CDR3 DNA sequence: TGTGCCAGCAGCCAGGAACTAGCGGAGAACACCGGGGAGCTGTTTTTT. As protein: CASSQELAENTGELFF.

The chain couples TRBV29-1 to TRBJ1-1; no definite D call. Germline V CDR1 and CDR2: SQVTM, ANQGSEA. The CDR3 is made up of 12 amino acids. V was shortened by 7 bases and J by 0 bases, with 9 bases between the two germline ends. The CDR3 protein is CSGDAMNTEAFF. CDR3 coding DNA: TGCAGCGGCGATGCCATGAACACTGAAGCTTTCTTT.

The chain uses TRBV9 and TRBJ2-2; D ambiguous. V was trimmed by 6 bases and J by 4 bases, leaving 7 bases between them. CDR3 length: 12 amino acids. The V gene's germline CDR1 is SGDLS and CDR2 YYNGEE. CDR3 DNA: TGTGCCAGCACAGGTCTCACCGGGGAGCTGTTTTTT. The encoded protein is CASTGLTGELFF.

The rearrangement links TRBV11-2 to TRBJ1-6; unclear D gene. CDR1 and CDR2 (germline): SGHAT, FQNNGV. The CDR3 length is 15 residues. V lost 1 base and J lost 8, with 12 bases in between. In DNA form, the CDR3 reads TGTGCCAGCAGCTTAGGTCTGGGAGAGGATTCACCCCTCCACTTT. Encoded protein: CASSLGLGEDSPLHF.

This chain connects TRBV6-5 to TRBJ2-5, with TRBD1 identical over 8 bases. With 5 bases clipped from V and 4 bases from J, the junction kept 6 bases outside the gene matches. In germline, CDR1 is MNHEY, CDR2 SVGAGI. The CDR3 is 14 residues long. The CDR3 sequence: CASSRDRGRETQYF. The CDR3 DNA reads TGTGCCAGCAGTCGTGACAGGGGCAGAGAGACCCAGTACTTC.

The rearrangement uses TRBV2 and TRBJ1-1; D is unclear. This CDR3 has 12 residues. V was clipped by 7 bases and J by 1 base, with 7 bases between them. Germline V gene data show CDR1 as SNHLY and CDR2 as FYNNEI. CDR3 in amino acids: CASKLGNTEAFF. The CDR3 DNA sequence: TGTGCCAGCAAACTCGGGAACACTGAAGCTTTCTTT.

This rearrangement joins TRBV7-2 to TRBJ1-4; D ambiguous. CDR1 SGHTA and CDR2 FQGNSA come from the germline V gene. CDR3 length equals 17 residues. Trimming pared 5 bases from V and 5 bases from J, leaving 21 bases between. CDR3 loop: CASSPEPDHIINEKLFF. The CDR3 DNA sequence: TGTGCCAGCAGCCCGGAGCCAGACCACATTATCAATGAAAAACTGTTTTTT.

Ten or more counts support this clone. The chain uses TRBV12-3 or TRBV12-4 and TRBJ1-5, with 7 bases aligning to TRBD1. This CDR3 is 12 amino acids long. V lost 5 bases to trimming and J lost 6 bases; unmatched junction nucleotides: 1. The CDR3 sequence is CASSHRGQPQHF. The CDR3 DNA is TGTGCCAGCAGTCACAGGGGTCAGCCCCAGCATTTT.

In this sample, this clone turned up once. The V call is TRBV7-2, the J call TRBJ2-3; the match to TRBD2 covers 9 bases. Germline V CDR1 and CDR2: SGHTA, FQGNSA. CDR3 length: 15 amino acids. Losses at the gene ends were 5 bases for V and 8 bases for J; bases not matched to a gene: 11. In DNA form, the CDR3 reads TGTGCCAGCAGCCACCCGGCGGCGGGGGGGCGTACGCAGTATTTT. Its protein is CASSHPAAGGRTQYF. Drawing the rest from reference TRBV7-2 and TRBJ2-3, the complete variable domain is GAGVSQSPSNKVTEKGKDVELRCDPISGHTALYWYRQSLGQGLEFLIYFQGNSAPDKSGLPSDRFSAERTGGSVSTLTIQRTQQEDSAVYLCASSHPAAGGRTQYFGPGTRLTVL.

This sequence joins TRBV28 and TRBJ1-3, with D possibly matching TRBD1 (5 bases). The CDR3 consists of 14 residues. Trimming left V 4 bases short and J 0 bases short, with 7 bases between. Germline V gene sequence: CDR1 MDHEN, CDR2 SYDVKM. CDR3 sequence (DNA): TGTGCCAGCAGTTCACAGGCCTCTGGAAACACCATATATTTT. It is translated as CASSSQASGNTIYF.

This clone was counted once. V usage is TRBV4-1 and J usage is TRBJ1-2; TRBD1 matches 9 bases. CDR1 and CDR2 from the germline V gene are MGHRA and YSYEKL. V gave up 1 base and J gave up 4 bases; unmatched junction bases: 13. This CDR3 comprises 18 residues. The CDR3 protein is CASSQVPPRQGDFYGYTF. DNA for the CDR3: TGCGCCAGCAGCCAAGTCCCACCACGACAGGGGGATTTCTATGGCTACACCTTC.

The chain joins TRBV11-2 to TRBJ1-1; no definite D call. Germline V gene lookup returns CDR1 SGHAT and CDR2 FQNNGV. This CDR3 is 13 amino acids long. V lost 2 bases to trimming and J lost 1 base, with 5 bases between them. The CDR3 protein is CASSLPGNTEAFF. The CDR3 DNA is TGTGCCAGCAGCTTACCCGGGAACACTGAAGCTTTCTTT.

This chain connects TRBV18 to TRBJ1-3; D possibly corresponds to TRBD1 (6 bases). Trimming removed 4 bases at V and 4 bases at J, with 14 bases between. The CDR3 has 15 amino acids. Germline CDR1 and CDR2: KGHSH and LQKENI. The CDR3 DNA follows: TGTGCCAGCTCACAAGGACAGTCGAGCGGAAACACCATATATTTT. This gives the protein CASSQGQSSGNTIYF.

This clone was seen just once. This sequence joins TRBV6-5 and TRBJ1-4; D may be TRBD1 (5 bases). The V end lost 6 bases, the J end lost 8 bases, and 19 bases lay between the germline ends. CDR3 length: 15 residues. Germline V lookup: CDR1 MNHEY, CDR2 SVGAGI. The CDR3 sequence is CASRPGGSSGEKLFF. The DNA of the CDR3 is TGTGCCAGCAGGCCCGGGGGGTCCAGTGGCGAAAAACTGTTTTTT.

This chain links TRBV5-1 with TRBJ1-2; 10 bases line up with TRBD1. The germline gives CDR1 SGHRS, CDR2 YFSETQ. The CDR3 covers 13 residues. Germline trimming cut 4 bases from V and 8 bases from J; bases unmatched to any gene: 5. The CDR3 bases are TGCGCCAGCAGCGGACAGGGGGAAGGGGGCTACACCTTC. As protein: CASSGQGEGGYTF.

The chain is built from TRBV15 and TRBJ2-4; no reliable D call. Germline V gives CDR1 LNHNV, CDR2 YYDKDF (reference sequence). V gave up 0 bases and J gave up 0 bases, with 6 bases separating them. The CDR3 covers 15 residues. The CDR3 sequence is CATSRDRIAKNIQYF. The CDR3 DNA is TGTGCCACCAGCAGAGACAGGATAGCCAAAAACATTCAGTACTTC.

The chain has TRBV2 and TRBJ1-1; D is perhaps TRBD1 (6 bases). Trimming pared 4 bases from V and 1 base from J, leaving 10 bases between. The CDR3 covers 14 residues. CDR1 is SNHLY and CDR2 is FYNNEI in the germline V gene. The CDR3 reads CASSVQTGNTEAFF. The CDR3 coding sequence is TGTGCCAGCAGTGTACAGACAGGGAACACTGAAGCTTTCTTT. Drawing the rest from reference TRBV2 and TRBJ1-1, the complete variable domain is EPEVTQTPSHQVTQMGQEVILRCVPISNHLYFYWYRQILGQKVEFLVSFYNNEISEKSEIFDDQFSVERPDGSNFTLKIRSTKLEDSAMYFCASSVQTGNTEAFFGQGTRLTVV.

The chain recombines TRBV5-1 with TRBJ1-2, with 7 bases that match TRBD1. The V gene end was trimmed by 0 bases and the J gene end by 5 bases; junction bases not matched to a gene: 7. The CDR3 is 15 residues long. CDR1 and CDR2 from the germline V gene are SGHRS and YFSETQ. The CDR3 loop reads CASSLERNRGYGYTF. The CDR3 bases are TGCGCCAGCAGCTTGGAACGAAACAGGGGTTATGGCTACACCTTC.

The V and J genes are TRBV5-1 and TRBJ1-1; possibly TRBD1 for D (6 bases). This CDR3 region has 14 residues. The V gene's germline CDR1 is SGHRS and CDR2 YFSETQ. Trimming cost V 2 bases and J 1 base, with 9 bases left between them. The DNA for the CDR3 is TGCGCCAGCAGCTTTCGACAGGCGAACACTGAAGCTTTCTTT. Encoded protein: CASSFRQANTEAFF.

This chain links TRBV2 with TRBJ1-1, with D maybe TRBD1 (6 bases). This CDR3 contains 13 residues. CDR1 and CDR2 (germline): SNHLY, FYNNEI. V lost 4 bases to trimming and J lost 6 bases, with 12 bases between them. The DNA for the CDR3 is TGTGCCAGCAGTGTACAGGGTAAGGCTGAAGCTTTCTTT. Translated, it gives CASSVQGKAEAFF.

The chain recombines TRBV30 with TRBJ2-3; 8 bases are a match to TRBD2. Germline V CDR1 and CDR2: GTSNPN, SVGIG (reference sequence). J lost 9 bases, V lost 2 bases, and 10 bases had no gene match. The CDR3 runs to 14 residues. The CDR3 sequence is CAWSPNGGVETQYF. For the CDR3, the DNA is TGTGCCTGGAGTCCTAACGGGGGGGTGGAGACGCAGTATTTT. Variable domain in full (rest from reference TRBV30 and TRBJ2-3): SQTIHQWPATLVQPVGSPLSLECTVEGTSNPNLYWYRQAAGRGLQLLFYSVGIGQISSEVPQNLSASRPQDRQFILSSKKLLLSDSGFYLCAWSPNGGVETQYFGPGTRLTVL.

This chain joins TRBV10-1 and TRBJ2-1; D perhaps matches TRBD1 (6 bases). The CDR3 is 14 residues long. Germline CDR1 WNHNN, CDR2 SYGVQD (reference sequence). The V end was cut by 9 bases, the J end by 2 bases, with 14 bases between. The DNA for the CDR3 is TGCGCCAGAATAGACAGGAGTACCTACAATGAGCAGTTCTTC. It specifies CARIDRSTYNEQFF.

This chain uses TRBV11-2 with TRBJ2-1; TRBD2 is a possible D gene (6 bases). The V gene lost 0 bases and the J gene lost 4 bases, with 10 bases spanning the gap. This CDR3 region has 15 residues. Germline V CDR1 and CDR2: SGHAT, FQNNGV. This CDR3 is CASSLELAWYNEQFF. The CDR3 nucleotides read TGTGCCAGCAGCTTAGAGCTAGCGTGGTACAATGAGCAGTTCTTC.

The rearrangement joins TRBV28 to TRBJ1-3; TRBD1 matches 9 bases. Germline V gene lookup returns CDR1 MDHEN and CDR2 SYDVKM. J gave up 4 bases and V 7 bases, and 8 bases lay outside the gene matches. The CDR3 contains 15 residues. The CDR3 sequence: CASTNPGTGGNTIYF. The CDR3 DNA sequence: TGTGCCAGCACTAACCCCGGGACAGGGGGAAACACCATATATTTT.